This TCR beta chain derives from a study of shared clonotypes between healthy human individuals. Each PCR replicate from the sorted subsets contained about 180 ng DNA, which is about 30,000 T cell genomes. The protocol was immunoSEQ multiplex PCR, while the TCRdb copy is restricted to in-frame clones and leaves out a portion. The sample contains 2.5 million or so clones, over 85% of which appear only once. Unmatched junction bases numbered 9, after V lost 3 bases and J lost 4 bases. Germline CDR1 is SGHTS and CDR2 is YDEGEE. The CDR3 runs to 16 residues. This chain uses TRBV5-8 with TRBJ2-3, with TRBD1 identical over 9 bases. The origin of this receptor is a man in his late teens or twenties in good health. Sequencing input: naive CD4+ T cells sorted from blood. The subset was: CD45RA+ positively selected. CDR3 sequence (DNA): TGTGCCAGCAGCTCAACAGGGGGCAGGGGGTCAGATACGCAGTATTTT. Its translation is CASSSTGGRGSDTQYF.